This T cell receptor beta chain stems from a study of blood T cell repertoires in COVID-19. At the level of the study: Sites in the United States, Italy and Spain provided acute and convalescent COVID-19 samples. The analysed material was cDNA or gDNA that came from T cells, B-cell-depleted T cells, or PBMCs.

Sequencing was performed with immunoSEQ multiplex PCR; in TCRdb, only in-frame clones are kept and a portion is missing. The table lists around 130,000 clones, approximately 80% of them singletons, with roughly 1.8% in the top ten. CDR3 length: 14 residues. The V end was cut by 2 bases, the J end by 5 bases, with 10 bases between. Germline CDR1 reads KGHSH; CDR2 reads LQKENI. Sequenced sample: peripheral blood. The rearrangement joins TRBV18 to TRBJ2-1; D is perhaps TRBD2 (6 bases). This receptor was obtained from a man between 70 and 80 years old with acute or convalescent COVID-19. The CDR3: CASSPLSGDNEQFF. The DNA for the CDR3 is TGTGCCAGCTCACCATTGTCGGGGGACAATGAGCAGTTCTTC.